The source of this TCR beta chain is a study of cytomegalovirus exposure and HLA in healthy donors. Study information: Samples from HLA-typed donors yielded about 85 million unique TCRs in an early data release. Findings and limits, study-wide: It was likely that a cluster of highly shared sequence variants was a sequencing artifact.

This CDR3 comprises 16 residues. The germline CDR1 and CDR2 sequences are MNHEY and SMNVEV (reference sequence). V trimming: 6 bases; J trimming: 5 bases; junction bases outside the gene matches: 13. About this clone itself: The antigen remains unidentified.

PCR used 60 Vbeta primers and 13 Jbeta primers. This table comes from immunoSEQ multiplex PCR, and its TCRdb copy is limited to in-frame clones, with some not included. In the table there are roughly 120,000 clones, 9% to 10% of which are singletons. The sample consisted of PBMCs. The rearrangement links TRBV27 to TRBJ2-1; the match to TRBD2 covers 7 bases. This TCR derives from a man aged 25-45 years in good health and CMV-seronegative. CDR3 sequence: CASRPPSSGIDNEQFF. In DNA, the CDR3 is TGTGCCAGCAGGCCACCTTCTAGCGGTATTGACAATGAGCAGTTCTTC.